The TCR beta chain described here comes from a study of siplizumab effects on memory and regulatory T cells. To note about this clone: Its specificity is unknown.

The CDR3 runs to 15 residues. Germline V lookup: CDR1 SNHLY, CDR2 FYNNEI. V dropped 6 bases and J dropped 4; count of bases not matched to a gene: 9. Overall study findings and caveats: Unstimulated subset assignment was obtained for only a minor fraction of alloreactive clones. Sequences that were alloreactive and traceable to unstimulated CD4+ memory cells were significantly reduced by siplizumab. Of the proliferating CD4+ or CD8+ clones, roughly 75-97% lacked a naive or memory phenotype that could be assigned.

The data were produced by immunoSEQ multiplex PCR, yet TCRdb's version contains in-frame clones alone and is incomplete. The profile covers some 62,000 clones, with approximately 79% appearing a single time and about 0.42% taken by the ten largest. A few donor pairs also had unstimulated CD4+ and CD8+ naive and memory subsets sequenced. The gene calls are TRBV2 and TRBJ1-1; 9 bases agree with TRBD1. The sequenced sample consisted of memory CD4+ T cells sorted from blood. The receptor comes from a human donor in good health. The chain's CDR3 is CASRFPGQGFTEAFF. The CDR3 DNA sequence: TGTGCCAGCAGATTTCCGGGACAGGGATTCACTGAAGCTTTCTTT.